This T cell receptor (beta chain) was obtained from a study of blood T cell repertoires in COVID-19. CDR3 length: 13 residues. Germline CDR1 is SGHAT and CDR2 is FQNNGV. V shed 1 base and J shed 3 bases, with 6 bases lying between them. Cohorts were assigned according to the clinical history that participants reported. Original methodology: Counts of nucleated cells, estimated from reference gene primer amplification, were obtained. Assay: immunoSEQ multiplex PCR; the TCRdb copy retains only in-frame clones and omits some. That table supplies the V and J calls and clone size; D and trimming were determined from the DNA. The table has 200,000 or so clones, 88% seen once.

The chain joins TRBV11-2 to TRBJ1-1; D is undetermined. The source is a woman in her thirties who had recovered from COVID-19. Sequenced input: PBMCs or T cells enriched from blood (not recorded which). The CDR3 protein is CASSLVRYTEAFF. The CDR3 DNA follows: TGTGCCAGCAGCTTAGTTCGGTACACTGAAGCTTTCTTT.